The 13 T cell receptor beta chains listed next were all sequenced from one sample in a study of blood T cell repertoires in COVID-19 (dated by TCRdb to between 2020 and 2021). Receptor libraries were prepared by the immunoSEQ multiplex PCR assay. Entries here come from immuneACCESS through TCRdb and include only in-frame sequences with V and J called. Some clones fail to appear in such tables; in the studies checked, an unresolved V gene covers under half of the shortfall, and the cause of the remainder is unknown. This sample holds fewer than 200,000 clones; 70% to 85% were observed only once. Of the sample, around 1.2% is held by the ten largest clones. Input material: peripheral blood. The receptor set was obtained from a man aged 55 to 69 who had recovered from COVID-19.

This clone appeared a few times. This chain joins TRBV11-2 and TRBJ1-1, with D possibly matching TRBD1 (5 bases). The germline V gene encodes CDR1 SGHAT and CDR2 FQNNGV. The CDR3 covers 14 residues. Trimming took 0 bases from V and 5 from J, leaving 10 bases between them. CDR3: CASSLDRVGTEAFF. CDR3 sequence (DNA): TGTGCCAGCAGCTTAGACAGGGTGGGTACTGAAGCTTTCTTT.

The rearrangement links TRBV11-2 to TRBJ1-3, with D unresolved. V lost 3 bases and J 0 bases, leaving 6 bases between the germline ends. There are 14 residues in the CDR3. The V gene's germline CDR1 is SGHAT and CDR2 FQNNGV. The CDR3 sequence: CASSLGYSGNTIYF. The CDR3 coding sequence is TGTGCCAGCAGCTTGGGCTACTCTGGAAACACCATATATTTT.

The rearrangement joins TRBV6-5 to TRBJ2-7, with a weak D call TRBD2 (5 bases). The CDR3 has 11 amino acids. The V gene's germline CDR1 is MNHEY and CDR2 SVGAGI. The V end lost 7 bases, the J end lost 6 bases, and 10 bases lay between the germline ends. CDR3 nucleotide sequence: TGTGCCAGCATGACGGCGGGCGAGCAGTACTTC. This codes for CASMTAGEQYF.

Here the CDR3 reads CASSLRRGNTEAFF. CDR3 coding DNA: TGTGCCAGCAGCCTACGGCGGGGGAACACTGAAGCTTTCTTT. The chain recombines TRBV5-4 with TRBJ1-1, with unresolved D. The CDR3 spans 14 residues. Trimming took off 4 bases at V and 1 base at J, with 11 bases between the two ends. Germline-derived CDR1 and CDR2 are SGHNT and YYREEE (reference sequence). The full variable domain, its missing parts supplied by reference TRBV5-4 and TRBJ1-1, is ETGVTQSPTHLIKTRGQQVTLRCSSQSGHNTVSWYQQALGQGPQFIFQYYREEENGRGNFPPRFSGLQFPNYSSELNVNALELDDSALYLCASSLRRGNTEAFFGQGTRLTVV.

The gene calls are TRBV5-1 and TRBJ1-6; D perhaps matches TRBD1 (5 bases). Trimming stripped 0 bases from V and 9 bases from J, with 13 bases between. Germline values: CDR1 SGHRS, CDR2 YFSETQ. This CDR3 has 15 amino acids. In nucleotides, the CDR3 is TGCGCCAGCAGCTTGGCCACAGGAGGGAGTTCACCCCTCCACTTT. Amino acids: CASSLATGGSSPLHF.

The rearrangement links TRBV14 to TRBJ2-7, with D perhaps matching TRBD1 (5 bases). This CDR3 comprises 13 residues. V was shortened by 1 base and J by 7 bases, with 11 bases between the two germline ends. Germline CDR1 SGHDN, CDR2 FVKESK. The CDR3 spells CASSQGTGREQYF. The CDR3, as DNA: TGTGCCAGCAGCCAAGGTACAGGCCGGGAGCAGTACTTC.

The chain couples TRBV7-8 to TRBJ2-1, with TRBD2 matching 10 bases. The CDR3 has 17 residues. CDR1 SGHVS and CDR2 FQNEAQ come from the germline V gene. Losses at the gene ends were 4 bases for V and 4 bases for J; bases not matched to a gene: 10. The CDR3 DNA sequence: TGTGCCAGCAGCTCGGGTCCTAGCGGGGGAATATACAATGAGCAGTTCTTC. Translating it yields CASSSGPSGGIYNEQFF.

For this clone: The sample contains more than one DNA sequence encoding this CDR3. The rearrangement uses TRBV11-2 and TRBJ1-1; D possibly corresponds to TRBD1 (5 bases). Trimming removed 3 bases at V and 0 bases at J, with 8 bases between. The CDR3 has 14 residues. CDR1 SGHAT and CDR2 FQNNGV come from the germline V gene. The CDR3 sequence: CASSLGQMNTEAFF. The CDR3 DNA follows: TGTGCCAGCAGCTTGGGGCAAATGAACACTGAAGCTTTCTTT.

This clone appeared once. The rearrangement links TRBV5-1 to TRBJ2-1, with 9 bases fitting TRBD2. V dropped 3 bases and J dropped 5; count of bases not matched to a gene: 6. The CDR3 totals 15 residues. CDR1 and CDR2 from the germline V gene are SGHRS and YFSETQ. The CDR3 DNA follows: TGCGCCAGCAGCTCGGGGACTAGCTTTGACAATGAGCAGTTCTTC. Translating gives CASSSGTSFDNEQFF. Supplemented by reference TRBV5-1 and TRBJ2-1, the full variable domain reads KAGVTQTPRYLIKTRGQQVTLSCSPISGHRSVSWYQQTPGQGLQFLFEYFSETQRNKGNFPGRFSGRQFSNSRSEMNVSTLELGDSALYLCASSSGTSFDNEQFFGPGTRLTVL.

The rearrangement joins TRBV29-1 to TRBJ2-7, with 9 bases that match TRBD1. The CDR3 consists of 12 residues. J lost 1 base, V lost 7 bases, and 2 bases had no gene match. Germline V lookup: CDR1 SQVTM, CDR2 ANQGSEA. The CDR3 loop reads CSAGQGSYEQYF. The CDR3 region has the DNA TGCAGCGCGGGACAGGGTTCCTACGAGCAGTACTTC.

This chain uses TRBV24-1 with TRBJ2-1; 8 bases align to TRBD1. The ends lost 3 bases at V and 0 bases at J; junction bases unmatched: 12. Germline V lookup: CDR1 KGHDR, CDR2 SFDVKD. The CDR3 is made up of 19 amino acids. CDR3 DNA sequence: TGTGCCACCAGTGATGGGATCTCGACAGGGGTACGCTCCTACAATGAGCAGTTCTTC. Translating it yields CATSDGISTGVRSYNEQFF.

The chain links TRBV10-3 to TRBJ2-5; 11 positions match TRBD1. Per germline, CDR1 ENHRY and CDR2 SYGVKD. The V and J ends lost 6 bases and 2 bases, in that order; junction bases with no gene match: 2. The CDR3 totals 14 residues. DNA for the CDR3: TGTGCCATCAGGGGGACAGGGGGGCAAGAGACCCAGTACTTC. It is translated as CAIRGTGGQETQYF.

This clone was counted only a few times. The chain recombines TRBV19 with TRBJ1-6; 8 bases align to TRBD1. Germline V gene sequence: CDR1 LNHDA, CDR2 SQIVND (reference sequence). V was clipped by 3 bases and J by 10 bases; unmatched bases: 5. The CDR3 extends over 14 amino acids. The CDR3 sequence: CASSIQTGDSPLHF. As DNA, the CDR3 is TGTGCCAGTAGTATCCAGACAGGGGACTCACCCCTCCACTTT.